This TCR beta chain emerged from a study of control samples from healthy donors and cancer patients. There are 16 residues in the CDR3. The V segment lost 0 bases and the J segment 0 bases; nucleotides outside the gene matches: 2. Germline values: CDR1 SGHRS, CDR2 YFSETQ. Sequencing used immunoSEQ multiplex PCR; TCRdb keeps in-frame clones, though not all of them. This table holds around 59,000 clones, roughly nine tenths found once. The chain joins TRBV5-1 to TRBJ2-3, with TRBD2 matching 9 bases. The sequence came from a man in his forties or fifties with colorectal cancer. The material sequenced was PBMCs. The CDR3 sequence: CASSLGSGSSTDTQYF. DNA of the CDR3: TGCGCCAGCAGCTTGGGTAGCGGGAGTAGCACAGATACGCAGTATTTT. The full variable domain, rest sourced from reference TRBV5-1 and TRBJ2-3, is KAGVTQTPRYLIKTRGQQVTLSCSPISGHRSVSWYQQTPGQGLQFLFEYFSETQRNKGNFPGRFSGRQFSNSRSEMNVSTLELGDSALYLCASSLGSGSSTDTQYFGPGTRLTVL.